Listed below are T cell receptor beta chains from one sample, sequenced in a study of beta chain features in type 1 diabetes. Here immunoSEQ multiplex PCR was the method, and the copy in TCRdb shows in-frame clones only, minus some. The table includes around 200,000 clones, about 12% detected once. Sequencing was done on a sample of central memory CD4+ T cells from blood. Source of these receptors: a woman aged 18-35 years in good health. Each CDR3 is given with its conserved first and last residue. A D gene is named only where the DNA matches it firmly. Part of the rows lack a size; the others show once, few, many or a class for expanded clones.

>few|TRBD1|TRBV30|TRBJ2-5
CAWEQGETQYF
TGTGCCTGGGAACAGGGGGAGACCCAGTACTTC
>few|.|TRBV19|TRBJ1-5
CASSIYNADQPQHF
TGTGCCAGTAGTATCTATAATGCCGATCAGCCCCAGCATTTT
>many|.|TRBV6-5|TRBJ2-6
CASSPASSGANVLTF
TGTGCCAGCAGCCCCGCGTCCTCTGGGGCCAACGTCCTGACTTTC
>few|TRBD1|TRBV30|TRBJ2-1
CACNRGAYNEQFF
TGTGCCTGTAACAGGGGGGCCTACAATGAGCAGTTCTTC
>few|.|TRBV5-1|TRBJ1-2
CASSLQRSYGYTF
TGCGCCAGCAGCTTGCAACGCAGCTATGGCTACACCTTC
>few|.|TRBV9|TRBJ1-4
CASSVGAGSFNEKLFF
TGTGCCAGCAGCGTAGGAGCAGGGTCCTTTAATGAAAAACTGTTTTTT
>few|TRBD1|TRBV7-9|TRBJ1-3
CASSLTTGAGNTIYF
TGTGCCAGCAGCTTAACCACAGGGGCTGGAAACACCATATATTTT
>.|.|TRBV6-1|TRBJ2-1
CASSEGLGTVYNEQFF
TGTGCCAGCAGTGAAGGGCTAGGCACCGTATACAATGAGCAGTTCTTC
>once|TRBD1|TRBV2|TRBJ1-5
CASSEVQGTNQPQHF
TGTGCCAGCAGTGAAGTACAGGGGACTAATCAGCCCCAGCATTTT
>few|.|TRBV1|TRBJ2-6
CTSSQERGPGANVLTF
TGCACCAGCAGCCAAGAGCGGGGCCCTGGGGCCAACGTCCTGACTTTC
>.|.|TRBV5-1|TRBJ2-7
CASSPYGIGGEQYF
TGCGCCAGCAGCCCCTATGGGATAGGAGGCGAGCAGTACTTC
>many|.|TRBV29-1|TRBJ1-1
CSARPGLSEAFF
TGCAGCGCCCGGCCAGGGCTCTCTGAAGCTTTCTTT
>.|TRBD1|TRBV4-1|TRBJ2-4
CASSQPTGGKGNIQYF
TGCGCCAGCAGCCAGCCCACAGGGGGGAAGGGAAACATTCAGTACTTC
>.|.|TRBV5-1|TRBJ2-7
CASSLAAGHYEQYF
TGCGCCAGCAGCTTGGCCGCAGGGCACTACGAGCAGTACTTC
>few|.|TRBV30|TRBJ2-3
CACTQGLTQYF
TGTGCCTGCACCCAGGGGTTGACGCAGTATTTT
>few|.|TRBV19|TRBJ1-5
CASADRQVRNQPQHF
TGTGCCAGTGCAGACCGACAGGTCCGCAATCAGCCCCAGCATTTT
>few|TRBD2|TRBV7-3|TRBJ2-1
CASSLAGAGLASSYNEQFF
TGTGCCAGCAGCTTAGCAGGGGCGGGACTAGCATCCTCCTACAATGAGCAGTTCTTC
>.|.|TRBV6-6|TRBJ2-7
CASSSPHGGPHEQYF
TGTGCCAGCAGCTCCCCCCACGGGGGTCCCCACGAGCAGTACTTC
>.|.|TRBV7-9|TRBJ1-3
CASSLERGGRLNSGNTIYF
TGTGCCAGCAGCTTAGAGCGAGGTGGCCGGCTGAACTCTGGAAACACCATATATTTT
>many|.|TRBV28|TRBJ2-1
CASTRTGLASYNEQFF
TGTGCCAGCACCCGCACGGGACTGGCCTCCTACAATGAGCAGTTCTTC
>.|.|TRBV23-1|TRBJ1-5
CASSQGLGKYSNQPQHF
TGCGCCAGCAGTCAGGGACTGGGGAAATATAGCAATCAGCCCCAGCATTTT
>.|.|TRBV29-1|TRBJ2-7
CSVDMVGALKKQYF
TGCAGCGTTGACATGGTGGGAGCCCTGAAAAAGCAGTACTTC
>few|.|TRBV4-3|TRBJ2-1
CASSQDIGRLYNEQFF
TGCGCCAGCAGCCAAGATATCGGCAGACTCTACAATGAGCAGTTCTTC
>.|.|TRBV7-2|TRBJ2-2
CASSWSGGELFF
TGTGCCAGCAGCTGGTCGGGTGGGGAGCTGTTTTTT
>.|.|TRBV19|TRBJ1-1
CASSIRGGAPEAFF
TGTGCCAGTAGTATTAGAGGAGGGGCCCCTGAAGCTTTCTTT
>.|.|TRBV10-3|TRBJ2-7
CAISRKGVGPYEQYF
TGTGCCATCAGTCGTAAGGGGGTAGGGCCCTACGAGCAGTACTTC
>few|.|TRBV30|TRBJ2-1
CACALYNEQFF
TGTGCCTGTGCACTGTACAATGAGCAGTTCTTC
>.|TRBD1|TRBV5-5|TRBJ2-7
CASSLAGQGALEQYF
TGTGCCAGCAGCTTGGCCGGGCAGGGGGCGCTCGAGCAGTACTTC
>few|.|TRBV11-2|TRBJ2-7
CASSPGREQYF
TGTGCCAGCAGTCCGGGGAGGGAGCAGTACTTC
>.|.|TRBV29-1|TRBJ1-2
CSVEKDGLISF
TGCAGCGTTGAAAAAGACGGGTTAATCTCCTTC
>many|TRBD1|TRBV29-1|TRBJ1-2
CSVGQGAGYTF
TGCAGCGTTGGACAGGGGGCGGGCTACACCTTC